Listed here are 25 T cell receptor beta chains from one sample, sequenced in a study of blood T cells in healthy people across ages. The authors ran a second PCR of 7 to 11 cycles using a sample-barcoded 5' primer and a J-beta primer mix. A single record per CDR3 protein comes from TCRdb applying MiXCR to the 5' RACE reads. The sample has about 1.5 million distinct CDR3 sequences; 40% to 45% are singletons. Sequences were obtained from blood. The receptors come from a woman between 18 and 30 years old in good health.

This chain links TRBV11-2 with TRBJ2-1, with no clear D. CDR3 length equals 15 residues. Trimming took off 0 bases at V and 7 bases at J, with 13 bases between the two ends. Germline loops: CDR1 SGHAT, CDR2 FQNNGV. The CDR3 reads CASSLDRKGKNEQFF. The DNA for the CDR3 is TGTGCCAGCAGCTTAGATCGTAAAGGGAAAAATGAGCAGTTCTTC.

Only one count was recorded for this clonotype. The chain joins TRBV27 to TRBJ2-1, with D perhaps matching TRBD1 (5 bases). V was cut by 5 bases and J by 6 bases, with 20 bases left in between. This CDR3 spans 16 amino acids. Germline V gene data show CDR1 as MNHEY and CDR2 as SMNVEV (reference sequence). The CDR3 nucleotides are TGTGCCAGCAGTCTCCTAGGGGATTCCCCCTCCAATGAGCAGTTCTTC. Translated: CASSLLGDSPSNEQFF.

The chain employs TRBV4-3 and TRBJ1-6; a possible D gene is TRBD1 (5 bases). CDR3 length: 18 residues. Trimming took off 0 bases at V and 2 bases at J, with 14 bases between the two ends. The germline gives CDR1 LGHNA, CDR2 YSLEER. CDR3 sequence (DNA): TGCGCCAGCAGCCAAGATCTTTATTCGGGGCCCTATAATTCACCCCTCCACTTT. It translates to CASSQDLYSGPYNSPLHF.

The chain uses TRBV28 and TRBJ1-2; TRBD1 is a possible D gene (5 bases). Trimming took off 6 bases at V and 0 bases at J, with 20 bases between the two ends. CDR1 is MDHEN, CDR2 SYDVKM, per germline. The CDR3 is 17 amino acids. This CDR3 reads CASRRDATFIPNYGYTF. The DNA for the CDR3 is TGTGCCAGCAGAAGGGACGCCACCTTTATCCCTAACTATGGCTACACCTTC.

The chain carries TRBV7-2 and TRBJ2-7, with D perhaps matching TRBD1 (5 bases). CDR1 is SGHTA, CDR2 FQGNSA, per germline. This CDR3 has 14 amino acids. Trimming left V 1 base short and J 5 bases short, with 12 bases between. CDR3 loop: CASSLEGVAHEQYF. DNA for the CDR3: TGTGCCAGCAGCTTAGAAGGGGTGGCCCACGAGCAGTACTTC.

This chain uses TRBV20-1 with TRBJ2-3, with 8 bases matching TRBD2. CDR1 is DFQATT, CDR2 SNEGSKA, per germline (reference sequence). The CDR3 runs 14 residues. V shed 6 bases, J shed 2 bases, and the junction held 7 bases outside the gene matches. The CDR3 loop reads CSAEAGEHTDTQYF. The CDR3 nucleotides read TGCAGTGCAGAAGCGGGAGAGCACACAGATACGCAGTATTTT.

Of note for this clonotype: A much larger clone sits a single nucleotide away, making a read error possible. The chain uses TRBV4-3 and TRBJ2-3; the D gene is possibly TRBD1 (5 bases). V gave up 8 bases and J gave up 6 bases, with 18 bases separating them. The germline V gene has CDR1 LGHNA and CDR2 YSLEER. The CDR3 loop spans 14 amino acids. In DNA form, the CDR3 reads TGCGCCAGCGGCCTCAGGGTGGTTAGGGATACGCAGTATTTT. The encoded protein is CASGLRVVRDTQYF.

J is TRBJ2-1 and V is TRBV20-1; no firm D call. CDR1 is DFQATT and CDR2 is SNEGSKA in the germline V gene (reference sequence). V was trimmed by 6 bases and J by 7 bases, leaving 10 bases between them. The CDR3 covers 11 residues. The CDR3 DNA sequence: TGCAGTGCCCTCAGAGGAAATGAGCAGTTCTTC. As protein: CSALRGNEQFF.

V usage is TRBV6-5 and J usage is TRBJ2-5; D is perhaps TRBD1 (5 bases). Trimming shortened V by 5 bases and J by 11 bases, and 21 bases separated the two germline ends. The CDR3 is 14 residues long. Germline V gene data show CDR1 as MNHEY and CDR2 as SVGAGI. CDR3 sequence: CASSVDLLDNEQYF. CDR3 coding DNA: TGTGCCAGCAGTGTCGACCTTTTGGACAATGAGCAGTACTTC.

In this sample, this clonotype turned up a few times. The CDR3 region is CASSINRYNEQFF. CDR3 coding DNA: TGTGCCAGCAGCATCAACAGGTACAATGAGCAGTTCTTC. The rearrangement uses TRBV7-2 and TRBJ2-1; the D gene is possibly TRBD1 (5 bases). Germline V gives CDR1 SGHTA, CDR2 FQGNSA. CDR3 length equals 13 residues. Deletions cut 5 bases from V and 4 bases from J, with 9 bases between. The variable domain in full, completed from reference TRBV7-2 and TRBJ2-1, reads GAGVSQSPSNKVTEKGKDVELRCDPISGHTALYWYRQSLGQGLEFLIYFQGNSAPDKSGLPSDRFSAERTGGSVSTLTIQRTQQEDSAVYLCASSINRYNEQFFGPGTRLTVL.

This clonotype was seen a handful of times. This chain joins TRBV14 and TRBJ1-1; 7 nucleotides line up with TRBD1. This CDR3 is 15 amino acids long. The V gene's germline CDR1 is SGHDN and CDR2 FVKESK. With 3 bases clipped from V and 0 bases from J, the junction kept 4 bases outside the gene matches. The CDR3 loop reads CASSQSRGMNTEAFF. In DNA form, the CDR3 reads TGTGCCAGCAGCCAGAGCAGGGGGATGAACACTGAAGCTTTCTTT.

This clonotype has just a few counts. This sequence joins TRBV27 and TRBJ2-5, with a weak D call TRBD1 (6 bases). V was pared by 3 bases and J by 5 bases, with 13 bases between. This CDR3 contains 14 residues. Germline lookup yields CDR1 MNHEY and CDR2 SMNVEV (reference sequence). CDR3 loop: CASSLRWGLETQYF. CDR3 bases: TGTGCCAGCAGTTTGAGGTGGGGGCTCGAGACCCAGTACTTC.

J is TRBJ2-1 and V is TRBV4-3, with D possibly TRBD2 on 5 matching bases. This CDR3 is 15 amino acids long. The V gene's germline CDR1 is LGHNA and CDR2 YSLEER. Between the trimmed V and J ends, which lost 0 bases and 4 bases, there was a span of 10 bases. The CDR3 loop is CASSQDWRVYNEQFF. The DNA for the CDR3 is TGCGCCAGCAGCCAAGATTGGCGGGTTTACAATGAGCAGTTCTTC.

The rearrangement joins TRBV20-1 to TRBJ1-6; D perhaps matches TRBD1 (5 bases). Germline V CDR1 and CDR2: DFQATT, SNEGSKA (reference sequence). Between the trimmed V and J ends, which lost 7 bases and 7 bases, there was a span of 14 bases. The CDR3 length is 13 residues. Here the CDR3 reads CSVTGTVNSPLHF. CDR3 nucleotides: TGCAGTGTAACCGGGACGGTGAATTCACCCCTCCACTTT.

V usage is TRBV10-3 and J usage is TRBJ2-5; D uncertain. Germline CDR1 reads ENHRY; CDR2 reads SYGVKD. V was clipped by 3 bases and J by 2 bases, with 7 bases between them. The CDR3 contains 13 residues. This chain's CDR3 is CAISDSQQETQYF. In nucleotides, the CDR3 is TGTGCCATCAGTGACAGTCAACAAGAGACCCAGTACTTC.

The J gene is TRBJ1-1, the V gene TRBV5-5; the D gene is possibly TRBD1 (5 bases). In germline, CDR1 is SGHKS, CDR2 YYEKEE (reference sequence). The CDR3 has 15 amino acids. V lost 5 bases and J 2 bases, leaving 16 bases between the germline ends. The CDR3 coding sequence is TGTGCCAGCAGTGGTGGGGGGAGGAGAAACACTGAAGCTTTCTTT. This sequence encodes CASSGGGRRNTEAFF.

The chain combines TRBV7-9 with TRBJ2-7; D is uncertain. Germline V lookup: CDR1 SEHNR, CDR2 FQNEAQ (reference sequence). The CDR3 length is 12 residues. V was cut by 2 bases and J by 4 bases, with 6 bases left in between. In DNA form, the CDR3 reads TGTGCCAGCAGCTTAACGATGTACGAGCAGTACTTC. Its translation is CASSLTMYEQYF.

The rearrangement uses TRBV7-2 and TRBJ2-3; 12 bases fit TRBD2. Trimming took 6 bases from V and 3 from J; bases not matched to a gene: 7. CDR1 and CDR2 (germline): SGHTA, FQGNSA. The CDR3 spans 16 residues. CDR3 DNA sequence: TGTGCCAGCAGTCGCCGACTAGCGGGAGAAACAGATACGCAGTATTTT. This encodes CASSRRLAGETDTQYF. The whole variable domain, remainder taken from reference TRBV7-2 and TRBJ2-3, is GAGVSQSPSNKVTEKGKDVELRCDPISGHTALYWYRQSLGQGLEFLIYFQGNSAPDKSGLPSDRFSAERTGGSVSTLTIQRTQQEDSAVYLCASSRRLAGETDTQYFGPGTRLTVL.

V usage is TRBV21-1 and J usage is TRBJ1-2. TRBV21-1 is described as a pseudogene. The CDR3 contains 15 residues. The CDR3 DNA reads TGTGCCAGCAGCCCCCACTGCGGTTTCCGGCGAAGCTACACCTTC. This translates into CASSPHCGFRRSYTF.

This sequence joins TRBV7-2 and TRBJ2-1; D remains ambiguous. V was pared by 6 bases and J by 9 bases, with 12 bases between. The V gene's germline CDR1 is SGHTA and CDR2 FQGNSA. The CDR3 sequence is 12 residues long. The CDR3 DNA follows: TGTGCCAGCAGATACATAGTTGGTGAGCAGTTCTTC. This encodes CASRYIVGEQFF.

In DNA, the CDR3 is TGCGCCAGCAGCCCCCGGGACCGGGGTGGCTACACCTTC. It specifies CASSPRDRGGYTF. The chain links TRBV5-1 to TRBJ1-2, with D possibly matching TRBD1 (5 bases). The V gene lost 4 bases and the J gene lost 7 bases, with 14 bases spanning the gap. Germline CDR1 SGHRS, CDR2 YFSETQ. This CDR3 comprises 13 residues.

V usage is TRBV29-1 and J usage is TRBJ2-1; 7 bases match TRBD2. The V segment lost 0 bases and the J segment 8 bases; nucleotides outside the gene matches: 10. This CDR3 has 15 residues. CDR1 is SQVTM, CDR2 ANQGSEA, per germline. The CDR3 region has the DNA TGCAGCGTTGAAGACCGAGGGAGGGCCGGGGATGAGCAGTTCTTC. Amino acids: CSVEDRGRAGDEQFF.

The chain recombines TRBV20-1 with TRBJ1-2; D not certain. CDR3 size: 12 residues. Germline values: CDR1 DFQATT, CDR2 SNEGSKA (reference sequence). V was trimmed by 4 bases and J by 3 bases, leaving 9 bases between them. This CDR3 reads CSATDVHYGYTF. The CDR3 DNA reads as TGCAGTGCTACCGACGTCCACTATGGCTACACCTTC.

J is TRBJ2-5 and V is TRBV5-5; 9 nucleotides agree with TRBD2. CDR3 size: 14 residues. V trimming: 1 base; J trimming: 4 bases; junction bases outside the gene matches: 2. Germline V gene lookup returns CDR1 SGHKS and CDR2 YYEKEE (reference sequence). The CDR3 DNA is TGTGCCAGCAGCTTGTCTAGCGGGATAGAGACCCAGTACTTC. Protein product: CASSLSSGIETQYF. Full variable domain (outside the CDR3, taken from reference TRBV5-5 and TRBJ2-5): DAGVTQSPTHLIKTRGQQVTLRCSPISGHKSVSWYQQVLGQGPQFIFQYYEKEERGRGNFPDRFSARQFPNYSSELNVNALLLGDSALYLCASSLSSGIETQYFGPGTRLLVL.

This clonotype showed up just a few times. The CDR3 region has the DNA TGTGCCAGCAGTTACTCGGCGCGGAGCATCTACGAGCAGTACTTC. It translates to CASSYSARSIYEQYF. The genes are TRBV6-6 and TRBJ2-7; no reliable D call. CDR3 size: 15 residues. Trimming removed 0 bases from V and 3 bases from J, with 12 bases in between. Germline V gene sequence: CDR1 MNHNY, CDR2 SVGAGI (reference sequence).